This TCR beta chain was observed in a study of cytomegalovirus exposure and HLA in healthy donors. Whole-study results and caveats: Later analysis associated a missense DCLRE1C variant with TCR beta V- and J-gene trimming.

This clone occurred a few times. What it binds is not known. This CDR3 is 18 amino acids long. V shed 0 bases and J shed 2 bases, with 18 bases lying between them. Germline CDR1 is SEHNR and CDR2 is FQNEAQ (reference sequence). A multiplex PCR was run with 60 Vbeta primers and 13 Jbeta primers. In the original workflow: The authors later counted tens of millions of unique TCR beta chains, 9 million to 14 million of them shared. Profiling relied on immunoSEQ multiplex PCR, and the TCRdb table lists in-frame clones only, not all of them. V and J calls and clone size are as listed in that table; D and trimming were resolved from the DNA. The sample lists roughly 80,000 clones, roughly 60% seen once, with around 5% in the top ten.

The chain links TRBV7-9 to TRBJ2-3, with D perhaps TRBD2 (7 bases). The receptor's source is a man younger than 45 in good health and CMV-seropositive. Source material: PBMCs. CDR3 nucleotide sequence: TGTGCCAGCAGCTTAGCTTTAAGGGGGGGGCCTATCACAGATACGCAGTATTTT. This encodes CASSLALRGGPITDTQYF.